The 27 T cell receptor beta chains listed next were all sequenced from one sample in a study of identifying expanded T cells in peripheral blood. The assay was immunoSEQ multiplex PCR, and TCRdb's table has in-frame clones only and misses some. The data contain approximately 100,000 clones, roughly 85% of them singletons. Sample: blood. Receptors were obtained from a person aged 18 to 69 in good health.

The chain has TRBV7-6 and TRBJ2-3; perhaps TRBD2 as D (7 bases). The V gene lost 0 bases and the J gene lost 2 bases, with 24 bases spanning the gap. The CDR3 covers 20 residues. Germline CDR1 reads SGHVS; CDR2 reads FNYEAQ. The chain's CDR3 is CASSLAVYFGAGAHTDTQYF. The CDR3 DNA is TGTGCCAGCAGCTTAGCGGTTTATTTTGGGGCGGGGGCCCACACAGATACGCAGTATTTT.

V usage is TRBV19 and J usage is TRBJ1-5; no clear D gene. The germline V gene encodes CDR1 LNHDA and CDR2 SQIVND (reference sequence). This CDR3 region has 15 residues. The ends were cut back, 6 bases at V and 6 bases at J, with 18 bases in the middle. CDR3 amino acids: CASSPRASSSQPQHF. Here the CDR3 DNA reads TGTGCCAGTAGCCCCCGGGCCTCTAGTAGTCAGCCCCAGCATTTT.

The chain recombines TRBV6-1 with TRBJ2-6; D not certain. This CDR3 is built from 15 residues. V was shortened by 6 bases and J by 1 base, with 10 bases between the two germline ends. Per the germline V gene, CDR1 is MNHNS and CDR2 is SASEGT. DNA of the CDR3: TGTGCCAGCAGCCCGAATACTTCTGGGGCCAACGTCCTGACTTTC. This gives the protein CASSPNTSGANVLTF.

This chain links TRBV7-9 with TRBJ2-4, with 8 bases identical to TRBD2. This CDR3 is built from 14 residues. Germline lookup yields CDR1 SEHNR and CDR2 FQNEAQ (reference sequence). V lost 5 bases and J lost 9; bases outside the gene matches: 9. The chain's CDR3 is CASSAGGARGIQYF. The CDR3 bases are TGTGCCAGCAGCGCCGGGGGGGCCAGGGGCATTCAGTACTTC.

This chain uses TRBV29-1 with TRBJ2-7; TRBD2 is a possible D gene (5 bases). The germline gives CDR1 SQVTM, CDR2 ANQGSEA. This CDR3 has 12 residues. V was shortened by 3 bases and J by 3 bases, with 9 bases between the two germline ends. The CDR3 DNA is TGCAGCGTTGAGGTCGGAGGCTACGAGCAGTACTTC. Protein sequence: CSVEVGGYEQYF.

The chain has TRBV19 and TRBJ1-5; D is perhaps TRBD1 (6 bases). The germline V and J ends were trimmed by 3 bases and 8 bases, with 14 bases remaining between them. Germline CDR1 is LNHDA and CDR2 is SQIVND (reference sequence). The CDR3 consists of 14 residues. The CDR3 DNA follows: TGTGCCAGTAGTATTGGGGGCCCCGGGGAGCCCCAGCATTTT. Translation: CASSIGGPGEPQHF.

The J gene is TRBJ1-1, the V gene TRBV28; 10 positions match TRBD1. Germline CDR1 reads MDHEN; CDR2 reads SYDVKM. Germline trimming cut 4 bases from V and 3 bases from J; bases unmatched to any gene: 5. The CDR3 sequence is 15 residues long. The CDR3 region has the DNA TGTGCCAGCAGTTCAGCTGGACAGGGGGACACTGAAGCTTTCTTT. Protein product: CASSSAGQGDTEAFF.

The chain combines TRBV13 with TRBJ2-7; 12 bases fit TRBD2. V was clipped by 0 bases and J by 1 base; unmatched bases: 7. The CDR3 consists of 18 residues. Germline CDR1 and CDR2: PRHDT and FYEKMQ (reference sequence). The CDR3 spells CASSLGATSGGRSYEQYF. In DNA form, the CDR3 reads TGTGCCAGCAGCTTAGGGGCGACTAGCGGGGGCCGTTCCTACGAGCAGTACTTC. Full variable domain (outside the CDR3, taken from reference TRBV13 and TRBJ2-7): AAGVIQSPRHLIKEKRETATLKCYPIPRHDTVYWYQQGPGQDPQFLISFYEKMQSDKGSIPDRFSAQQFSDYHSELNMSSLELGDSALYFCASSLGATSGGRSYEQYFGPGTRLTVT.

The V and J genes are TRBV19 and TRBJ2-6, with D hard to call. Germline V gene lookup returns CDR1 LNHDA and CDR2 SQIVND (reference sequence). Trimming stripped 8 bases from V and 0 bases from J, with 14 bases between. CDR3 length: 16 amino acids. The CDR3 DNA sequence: TGTGCCAGTCTGGACGGTACAATCTCTGGGGCCAACGTCCTGACTTTC. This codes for CASLDGTISGANVLTF.

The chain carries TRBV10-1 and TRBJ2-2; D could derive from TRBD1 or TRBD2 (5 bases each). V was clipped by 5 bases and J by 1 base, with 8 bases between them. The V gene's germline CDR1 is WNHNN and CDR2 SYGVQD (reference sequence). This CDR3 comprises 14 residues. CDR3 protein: CASSRDLNTGELFF. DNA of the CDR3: TGCGCCAGCAGTCGGGACCTGAACACCGGGGAGCTGTTTTTT.

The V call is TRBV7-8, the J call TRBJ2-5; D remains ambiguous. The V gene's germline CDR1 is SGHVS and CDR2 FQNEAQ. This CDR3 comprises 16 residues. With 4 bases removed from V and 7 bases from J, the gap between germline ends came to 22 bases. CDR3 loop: CASSSRRANYRWTQYF. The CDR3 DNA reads TGTGCCAGCAGCTCTCGCCGAGCCAACTACCGGTGGACCCAGTACTTC.

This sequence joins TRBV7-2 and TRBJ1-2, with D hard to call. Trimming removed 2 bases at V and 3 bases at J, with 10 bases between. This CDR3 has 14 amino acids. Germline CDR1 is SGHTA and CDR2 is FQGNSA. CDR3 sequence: CASSLFSDYYGYTF. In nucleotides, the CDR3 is TGTGCCAGCAGCTTATTTTCAGACTACTATGGCTACACCTTC.

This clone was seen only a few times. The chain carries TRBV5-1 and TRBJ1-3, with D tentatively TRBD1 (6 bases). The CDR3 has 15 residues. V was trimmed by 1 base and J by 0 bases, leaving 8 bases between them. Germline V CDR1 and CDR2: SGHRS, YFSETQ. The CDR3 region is CASSLMGASGNTIYF. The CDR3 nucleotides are TGCGCCAGCAGCTTGATGGGGGCCTCTGGAAACACCATATATTTT.

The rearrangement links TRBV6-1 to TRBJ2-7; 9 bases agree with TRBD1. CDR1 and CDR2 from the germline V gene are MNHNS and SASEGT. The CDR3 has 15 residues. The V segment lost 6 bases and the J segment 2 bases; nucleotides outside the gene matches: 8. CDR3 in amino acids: CASSSQDRGPYEQYF. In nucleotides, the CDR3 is TGTGCCAGCAGCTCCCAGGACAGGGGCCCCTACGAGCAGTACTTC.

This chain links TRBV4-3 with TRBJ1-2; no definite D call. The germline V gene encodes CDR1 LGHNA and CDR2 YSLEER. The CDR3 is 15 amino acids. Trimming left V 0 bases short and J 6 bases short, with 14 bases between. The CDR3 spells CASSQEFQGIHGYTF. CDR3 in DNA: TGCGCCAGCAGCCAAGAATTCCAAGGGATCCATGGCTACACCTTC.

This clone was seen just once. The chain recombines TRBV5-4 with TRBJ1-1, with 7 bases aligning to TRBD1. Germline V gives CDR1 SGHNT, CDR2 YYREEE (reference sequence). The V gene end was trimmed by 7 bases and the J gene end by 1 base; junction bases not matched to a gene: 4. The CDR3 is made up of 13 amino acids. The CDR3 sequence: CASLDRWNTEAFF. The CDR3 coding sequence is TGTGCCAGCTTGGACAGGTGGAACACTGAAGCTTTCTTT.

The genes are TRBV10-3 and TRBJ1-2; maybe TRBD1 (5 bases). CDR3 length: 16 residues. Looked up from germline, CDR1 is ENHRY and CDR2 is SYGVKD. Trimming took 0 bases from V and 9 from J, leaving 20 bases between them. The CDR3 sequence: CAISESVSLGTKRYTF. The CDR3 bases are TGTGCCATCAGTGAGTCGGTTTCTCTAGGGACGAAGCGCTACACCTTC.

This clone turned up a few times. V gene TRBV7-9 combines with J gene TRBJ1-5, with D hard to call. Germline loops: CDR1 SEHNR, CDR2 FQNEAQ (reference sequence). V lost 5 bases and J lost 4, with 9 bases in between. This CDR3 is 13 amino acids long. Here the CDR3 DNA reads TGTGCCAGCAGCCTGGGTCTGAATCAGCCCCAGCATTTT. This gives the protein CASSLGLNQPQHF.

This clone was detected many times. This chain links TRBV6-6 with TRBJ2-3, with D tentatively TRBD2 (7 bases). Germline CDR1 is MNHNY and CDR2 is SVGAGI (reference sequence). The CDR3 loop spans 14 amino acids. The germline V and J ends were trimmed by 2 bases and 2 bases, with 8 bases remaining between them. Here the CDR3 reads CASSYGGATDTQYF. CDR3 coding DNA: TGTGCCAGCAGTTACGGGGGGGCCACAGATACGCAGTATTTT.

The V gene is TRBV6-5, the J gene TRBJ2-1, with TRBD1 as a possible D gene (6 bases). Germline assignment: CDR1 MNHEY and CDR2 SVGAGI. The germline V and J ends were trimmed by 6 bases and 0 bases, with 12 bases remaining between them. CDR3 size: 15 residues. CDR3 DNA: TGTGCCAGCAGCCCCCCCAGGGGCTCCTACAATGAGCAGTTCTTC. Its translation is CASSPPRGSYNEQFF.

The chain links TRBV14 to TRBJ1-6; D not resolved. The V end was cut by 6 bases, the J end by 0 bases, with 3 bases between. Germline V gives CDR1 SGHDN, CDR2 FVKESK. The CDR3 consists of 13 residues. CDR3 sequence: CASRGSYNSPLHF. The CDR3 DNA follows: TGTGCCAGCAGGGGCTCCTATAATTCACCCCTCCACTTT.

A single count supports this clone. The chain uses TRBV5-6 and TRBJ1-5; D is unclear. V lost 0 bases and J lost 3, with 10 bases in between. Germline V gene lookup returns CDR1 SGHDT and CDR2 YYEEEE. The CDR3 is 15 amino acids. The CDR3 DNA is TGTGCCAGCAGCTTGGCCGCCACCTTCAATCAGCCCCAGCATTTT. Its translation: CASSLAATFNQPQHF.

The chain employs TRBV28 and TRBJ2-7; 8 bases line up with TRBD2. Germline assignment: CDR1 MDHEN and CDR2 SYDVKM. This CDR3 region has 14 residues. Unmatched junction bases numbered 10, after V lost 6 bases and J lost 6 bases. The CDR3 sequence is CASSPPSGGSEQYF. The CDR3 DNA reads TGTGCCAGCAGCCCTCCCAGCGGGGGCAGCGAGCAGTACTTC.

CDR3 nucleotides: TGTGCCAGTAAGATGGCCCCTGTTTGGGATACGCAGTATTTT. Residues: CASKMAPVWDTQYF. The chain links TRBV6-1 to TRBJ2-3; unclear D gene. Trimming left V 9 bases short and J 6 bases short, with 19 bases between. The CDR3 loop spans 14 amino acids. Germline CDR1 and CDR2: MNHNS and SASEGT.

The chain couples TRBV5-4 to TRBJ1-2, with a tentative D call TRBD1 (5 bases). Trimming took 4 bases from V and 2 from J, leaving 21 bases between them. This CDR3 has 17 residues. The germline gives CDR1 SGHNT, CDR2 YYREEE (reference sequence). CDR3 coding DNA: TGTGCCAGCAGCCCTGGGACGGGGTCTGACTTAAACTATGGCTACACCTTC. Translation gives CASSPGTGSDLNYGYTF.

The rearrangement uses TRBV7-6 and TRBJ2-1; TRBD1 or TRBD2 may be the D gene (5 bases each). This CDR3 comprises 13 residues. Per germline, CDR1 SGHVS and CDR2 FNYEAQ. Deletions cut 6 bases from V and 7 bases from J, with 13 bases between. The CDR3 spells CASSTRDLNEQFF. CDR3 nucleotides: TGTGCCAGCAGTACCCGGGACCTGAATGAGCAGTTCTTC.

This CDR3 reads CASSGRGPSTNEKLFF. CDR3 in DNA: TGTGCCAGCAGTGGGCGGGGGCCCTCAACTAATGAAAAACTGTTTTTT. V gene TRBV6-4 combines with J gene TRBJ1-4; TRBD1 is a possible D gene (6 bases). In germline, CDR1 is MRHNA, CDR2 SNTAGT. V was trimmed by 4 bases and J by 0 bases, leaving 12 bases between them. The CDR3 has 16 residues.